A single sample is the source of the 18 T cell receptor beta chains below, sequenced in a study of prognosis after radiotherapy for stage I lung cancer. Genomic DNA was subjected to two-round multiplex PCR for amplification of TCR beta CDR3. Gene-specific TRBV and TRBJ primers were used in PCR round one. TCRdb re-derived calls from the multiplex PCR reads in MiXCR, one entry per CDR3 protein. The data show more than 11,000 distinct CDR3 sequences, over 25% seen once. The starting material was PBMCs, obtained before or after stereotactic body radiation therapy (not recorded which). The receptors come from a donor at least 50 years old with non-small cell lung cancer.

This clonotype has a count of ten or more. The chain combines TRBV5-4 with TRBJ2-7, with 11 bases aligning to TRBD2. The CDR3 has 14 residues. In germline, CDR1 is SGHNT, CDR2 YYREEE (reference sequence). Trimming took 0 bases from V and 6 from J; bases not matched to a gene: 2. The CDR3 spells CASSLGLAGLEQYF. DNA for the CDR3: TGTGCCAGCAGCTTGGGACTAGCGGGACTCGAGCAGTACTTC.

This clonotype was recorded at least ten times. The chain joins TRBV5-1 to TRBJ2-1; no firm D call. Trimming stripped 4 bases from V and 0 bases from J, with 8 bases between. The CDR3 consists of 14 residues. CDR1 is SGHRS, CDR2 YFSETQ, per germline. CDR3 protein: CASSEPGSYNEQFF. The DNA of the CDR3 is TGCGCCAGCAGCGAGCCCGGCTCCTACAATGAGCAGTTCTTC.

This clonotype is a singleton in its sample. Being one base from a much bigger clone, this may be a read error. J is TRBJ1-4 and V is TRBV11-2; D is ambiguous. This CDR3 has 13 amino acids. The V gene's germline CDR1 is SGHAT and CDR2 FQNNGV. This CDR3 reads CVSSLRRVEKLFF. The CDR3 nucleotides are TGTGTCAGCAGCTTAAGGAGGGTAGAAAAACTGTTTTTT.

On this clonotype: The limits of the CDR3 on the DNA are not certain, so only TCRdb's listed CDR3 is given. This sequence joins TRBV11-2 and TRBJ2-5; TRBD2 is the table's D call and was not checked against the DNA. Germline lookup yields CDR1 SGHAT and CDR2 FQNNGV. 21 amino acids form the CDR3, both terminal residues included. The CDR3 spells CASSYLCASSIVAGGPETQYF.

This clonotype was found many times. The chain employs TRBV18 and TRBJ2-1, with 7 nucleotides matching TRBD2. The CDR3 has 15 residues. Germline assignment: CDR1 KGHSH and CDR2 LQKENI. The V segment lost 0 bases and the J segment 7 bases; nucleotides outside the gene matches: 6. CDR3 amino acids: CASSPPPGGLNEQFF. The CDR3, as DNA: TGTGCCAGCTCACCACCCCCGGGAGGATTGAATGAGCAGTTCTTC. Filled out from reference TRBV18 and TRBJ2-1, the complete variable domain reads NAGVMQNPRHLVRRRGQEARLRCSPMKGHSHVYWYRQLPEEGLKFMVYLQKENIIDESGMPKERFSAEFPKEGPSILRIQQVVRGDSAAYFCASSPPPGGLNEQFFGPGTRLTVL.

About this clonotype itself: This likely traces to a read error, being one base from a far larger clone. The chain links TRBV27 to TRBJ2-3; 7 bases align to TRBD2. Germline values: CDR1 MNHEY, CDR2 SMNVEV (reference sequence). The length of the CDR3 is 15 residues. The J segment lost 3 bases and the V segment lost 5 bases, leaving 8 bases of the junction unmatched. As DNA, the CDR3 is TGTGCCAGCAGTGCCCAGCGGGGAAGAACAGATACGCAGTATTTT. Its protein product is CASSAQRGRTDTQYF.

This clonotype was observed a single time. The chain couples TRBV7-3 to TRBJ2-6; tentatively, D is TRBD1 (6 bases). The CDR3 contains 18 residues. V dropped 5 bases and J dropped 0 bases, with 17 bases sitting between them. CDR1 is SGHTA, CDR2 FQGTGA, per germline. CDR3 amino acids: CASSLRQEMYSGANVLTF. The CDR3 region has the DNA TGTGCCAGCAGCCTGAGACAGGAGATGTACTCTGGGGCCAACGTCCTGACTTTC.

The CDR3 sequence: CASSYSWGMANEQFF. The CDR3 bases are TGTGCCAGCAGTTACTCTTGGGGGATGGCAAATGAGCAGTTCTTC. This sequence joins TRBV6-5 and TRBJ2-1, with D possibly called TRBD1 or TRBD2 (5 bases each). The CDR3 is made up of 15 amino acids. V lost 0 bases to trimming and J lost 7 bases, with 13 bases between them. The V gene's germline CDR1 is MNHEY and CDR2 SVGAGI.

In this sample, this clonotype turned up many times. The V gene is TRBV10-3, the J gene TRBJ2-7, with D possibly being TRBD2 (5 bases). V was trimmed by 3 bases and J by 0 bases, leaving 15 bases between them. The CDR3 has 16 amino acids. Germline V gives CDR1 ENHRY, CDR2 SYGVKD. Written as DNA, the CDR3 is TGTGCCATCAGTGATTCCGGGCGGGCAAGCTCCTACGAGCAGTACTTC. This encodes CAISDSGRASSYEQYF.

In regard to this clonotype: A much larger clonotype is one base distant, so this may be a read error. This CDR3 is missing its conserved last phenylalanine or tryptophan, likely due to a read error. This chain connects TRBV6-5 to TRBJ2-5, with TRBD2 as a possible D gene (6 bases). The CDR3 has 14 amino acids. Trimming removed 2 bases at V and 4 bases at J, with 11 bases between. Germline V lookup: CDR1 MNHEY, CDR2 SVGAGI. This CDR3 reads CASSYGRLVETQYL. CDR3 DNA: TGTGCCAGCAGTTACGGTCGACTAGTAGAGACCCAGTACCTC.

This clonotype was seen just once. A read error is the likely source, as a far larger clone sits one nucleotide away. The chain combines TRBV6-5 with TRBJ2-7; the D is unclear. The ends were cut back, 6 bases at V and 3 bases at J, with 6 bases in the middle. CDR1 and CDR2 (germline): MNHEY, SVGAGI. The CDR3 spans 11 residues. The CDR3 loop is CASRIVYEQYF. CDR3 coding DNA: TGTGCCAGCAGGATCGTCTACGAGCAGTACTTC.

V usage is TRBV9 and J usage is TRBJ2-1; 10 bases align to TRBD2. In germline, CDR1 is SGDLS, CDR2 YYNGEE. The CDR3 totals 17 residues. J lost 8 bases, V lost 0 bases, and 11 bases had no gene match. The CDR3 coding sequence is TGTGCCAGCAGCGTAGGTTCCTGGACTAGCGGTAGCGATGAGCAGTTCTTC. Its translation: CASSVGSWTSGSDEQFF.

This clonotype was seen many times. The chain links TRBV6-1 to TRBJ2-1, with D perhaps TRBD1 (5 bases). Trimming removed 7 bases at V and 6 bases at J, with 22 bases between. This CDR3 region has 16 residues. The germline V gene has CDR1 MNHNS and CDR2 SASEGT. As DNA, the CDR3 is TGTGCCAGCACTGGGGCCATCGCAGTAAGTCTCAATGAGCAGTTCTTC. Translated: CASTGAIAVSLNEQFF.

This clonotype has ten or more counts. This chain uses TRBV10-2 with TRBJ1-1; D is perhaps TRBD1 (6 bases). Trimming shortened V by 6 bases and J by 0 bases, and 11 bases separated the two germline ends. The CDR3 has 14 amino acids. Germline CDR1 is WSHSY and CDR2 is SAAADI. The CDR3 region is CASRQGFMNTEAFF. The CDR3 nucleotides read TGCGCCAGCAGACAGGGATTCATGAACACTGAAGCTTTCTTT.

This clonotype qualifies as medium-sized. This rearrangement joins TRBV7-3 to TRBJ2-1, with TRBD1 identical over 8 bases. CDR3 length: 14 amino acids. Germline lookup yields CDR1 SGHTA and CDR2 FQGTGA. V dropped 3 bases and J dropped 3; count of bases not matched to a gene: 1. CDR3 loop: CASSLTGDYNEQFF. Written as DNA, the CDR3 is TGTGCCAGCAGCTTGACAGGGGACTACAATGAGCAGTTCTTC.

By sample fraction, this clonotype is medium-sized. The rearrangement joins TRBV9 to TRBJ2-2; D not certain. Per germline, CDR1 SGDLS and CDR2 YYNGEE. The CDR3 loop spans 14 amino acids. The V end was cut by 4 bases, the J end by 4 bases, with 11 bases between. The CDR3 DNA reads TGTGCCAGCAGCTCCCGCCAAGTCACCGGGGAGCTGTTTTTT. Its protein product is CASSSRQVTGELFF.

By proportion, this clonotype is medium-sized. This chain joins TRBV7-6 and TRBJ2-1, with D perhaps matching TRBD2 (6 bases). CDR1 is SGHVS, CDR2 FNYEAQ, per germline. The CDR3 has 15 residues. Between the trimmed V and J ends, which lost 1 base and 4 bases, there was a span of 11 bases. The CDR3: CASSLGGAEYNEQFF. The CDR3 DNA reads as TGTGCCAGCAGCTTAGGCGGGGCGGAATACAATGAGCAGTTCTTC.

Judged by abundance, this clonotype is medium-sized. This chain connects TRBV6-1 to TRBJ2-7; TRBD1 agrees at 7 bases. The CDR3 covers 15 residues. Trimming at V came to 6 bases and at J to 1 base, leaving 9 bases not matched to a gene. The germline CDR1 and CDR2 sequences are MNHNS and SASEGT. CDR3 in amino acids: CASRKEQGRSYEQYF. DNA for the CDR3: TGTGCCAGCAGGAAAGAACAGGGGCGATCCTACGAGCAGTACTTC.